The 21 T cell receptor beta chains below come from one sample, sequenced in a study of shared clonotypes between healthy human individuals. The assay was immunoSEQ multiplex PCR, and TCRdb's table has in-frame clones only and misses some. The repertoire includes about 2.3 million clones, 85% to 95% of them detected once, and 0.39% sits in the top ten. Sequencing input: naive CD4+ T cells from PBMCs. The subset was: CD45RA+ positively selected. The receptors were sampled from a man aged 18 to 30 in good health. Some clones in this sample may be carry-over from other donors' samples.

V usage is TRBV29-1 and J usage is TRBJ1-2; the D gene is possibly TRBD1 (6 bases). Germline V gene data show CDR1 as SQVTM and CDR2 as ANQGSEA. The CDR3 consists of 12 residues. V was shortened by 6 bases and J by 5 bases, with 13 bases between the two germline ends. In DNA, the CDR3 is TGCAGCGTGGGGGACATAGAATATGGCTACACCTTC. It specifies CSVGDIEYGYTF.

The rearrangement uses TRBV28 and TRBJ2-5, with D perhaps matching TRBD1 (6 bases). CDR3 length: 15 residues. CDR1 is MDHEN, CDR2 SYDVKM, per germline. V was clipped by 3 bases and J by 2 bases, with 13 bases between them. For the CDR3, the DNA is TGTGCCAGCAGTTTTGTCCTAGGGGGTCAAGAGACCCAGTACTTC. Encoded protein: CASSFVLGGQETQYF.

The genes are TRBV7-2 and TRBJ2-2; 14 positions match TRBD2. Germline V gene data show CDR1 as SGHTA and CDR2 as FQGNSA. The CDR3 consists of 15 residues. V lost 4 bases and J lost 9; bases outside the gene matches: 4. Written as DNA, the CDR3 is TGTGCCAGCAGCTGGGGACTAGCGGGAGTCAGGGAGCTGTTTTTT. This sequence encodes CASSWGLAGVRELFF.

V gene TRBV5-1 combines with J gene TRBJ1-2, with a possible D match to TRBD1 (6 bases). From germline, CDR1 is SGHRS and CDR2 YFSETQ. There are 18 residues in the CDR3. Trimming removed 0 bases from V and 0 bases from J, with 18 bases in between. CDR3 sequence: CASSLDGSYREANYGYTF. CDR3 bases: TGCGCCAGCAGCTTGGATGGCTCCTACAGGGAAGCTAACTATGGCTACACCTTC.

This chain connects TRBV7-9 to TRBJ2-3; 12 bases are a match to TRBD2. CDR1 SEHNR and CDR2 FQNEAQ come from the germline V gene (reference sequence). Trimming at V came to 5 bases and at J to 2 bases, leaving 2 bases not matched to a gene. The CDR3 covers 15 residues. The CDR3 coding sequence is TGTGCCAGCAGCGGACTAGCGGGGAACACAGATACGCAGTATTTT. It codes for CASSGLAGNTDTQYF.

This rearrangement joins TRBV7-9 to TRBJ1-1; D unclear. This CDR3 has 14 amino acids. Germline V gene sequence: CDR1 SEHNR, CDR2 FQNEAQ (reference sequence). Trimming took 4 bases from V and 2 from J, leaving 11 bases between them. CDR3: CASSSILSNTEAFF. CDR3 DNA sequence: TGTGCCAGCAGCTCGATCCTTTCCAACACTGAAGCTTTCTTT.

This clone was seen just once. The gene calls are TRBV30 and TRBJ2-7; 10 bases agree with TRBD1. Looked up from germline, CDR1 is GTSNPN and CDR2 is SVGIG (reference sequence). This CDR3 region has 15 residues. Unmatched junction bases numbered 12, after V lost 4 bases and J lost 6 bases. The CDR3 DNA follows: TGTGCCTGGACAGCCCGGACAGGGGGTCAGGGCGAGCAGTACTTC. Residues: CAWTARTGGQGEQYF.

The rearrangement joins TRBV25-1 to TRBJ2-5, with TRBD1 as a possible D gene (6 bases). V dropped 1 base and J dropped 5 bases, with 14 bases sitting between them. Germline values: CDR1 MGHDK, CDR2 SYGVNS. CDR3 length equals 15 residues. CDR3 amino acids: CASSELSWGQETQYF. The DNA of the CDR3 is TGTGCCAGCAGTGAATTGTCTTGGGGGCAGGAGACCCAGTACTTC.

On this clone: The same CDR3 can be traced to other DNA sequences in this sample. This chain connects TRBV6-1 to TRBJ2-3; D not resolved. V was shortened by 0 bases and J by 3 bases, with 4 bases between the two germline ends. The V gene's germline CDR1 is MNHNS and CDR2 SASEGT. CDR3 size: 13 residues. The CDR3 sequence: CASSEAGTDTQYF. CDR3 DNA: TGTGCCAGCAGTGAAGCGGGGACAGATACGCAGTATTTT.

As regards this clone: Within the sample, other DNA sequences also encode this same CDR3. The chain joins TRBV28 to TRBJ1-1, with a tentative D call TRBD1 (6 bases). This CDR3 contains 14 residues. Germline loops: CDR1 MDHEN, CDR2 SYDVKM. V lost 6 bases to trimming and J lost 1 base, with 12 bases between them. For the CDR3, the DNA is TGTGCCAGCAGCGCGCCGGGACAGAACACTGAAGCTTTCTTT. This codes for CASSAPGQNTEAFF.

The chain employs TRBV5-6 and TRBJ2-1, with TRBD1 identical over 9 bases. Losses at the gene ends were 4 bases for V and 5 bases for J; bases not matched to a gene: 4. The CDR3 length is 14 residues. Germline V gene sequence: CDR1 SGHDT, CDR2 YYEEEE. The CDR3 here is CASSTDRGDNEQFF. The CDR3 nucleotides read TGTGCCAGCAGCACGGACAGGGGCGACAATGAGCAGTTCTTC.

The CDR3 sequence: CASSLELAPNEQFF. The CDR3 bases are TGCGCCAGCAGCTTGGAGCTGGCCCCCAATGAGCAGTTCTTC. This chain uses TRBV5-1 with TRBJ2-1, with no clear D. Germline V gives CDR1 SGHRS, CDR2 YFSETQ. The germline V and J ends were trimmed by 0 bases and 6 bases, with 10 bases remaining between them. CDR3 length: 14 amino acids.

The chain is built from TRBV28 and TRBJ2-7; TRBD2 agrees at 7 bases. The germline V gene has CDR1 MDHEN and CDR2 SYDVKM. This CDR3 region has 15 residues. The V segment lost 2 bases and the J segment 0 bases; nucleotides outside the gene matches: 4. CDR3 protein: CASSLAGESSYEQYF. In nucleotides, the CDR3 is TGTGCCAGCAGTTTAGCGGGGGAGAGCTCCTACGAGCAGTACTTC.

This clone was counted between two and nine times. This chain connects TRBV28 to TRBJ1-1; D gene uncertain. V dropped 5 bases and J dropped 6 bases, with 7 bases sitting between them. Looked up from germline, CDR1 is MDHEN and CDR2 is SYDVKM. The CDR3 runs to 11 residues. The CDR3 nucleotides are TGTGCCAGCAGTCAGAGCCCTGAAGCTTTCTTT. Its translation: CASSQSPEAFF.

The chain links TRBV27 to TRBJ2-3; D is possibly TRBD2 (5 bases). The CDR3 is made up of 14 amino acids. V was pared by 2 bases and J by 2 bases, with 8 bases between. In germline, CDR1 is MNHEY, CDR2 SMNVEV (reference sequence). CDR3 in amino acids: CASSLRGNTDTQYF. CDR3 DNA sequence: TGTGCCAGCAGTTTACGAGGGAACACAGATACGCAGTATTTT.

V usage is TRBV14 and J usage is TRBJ2-1; D might be TRBD2 (6 bases). The CDR3 runs 15 residues. Germline CDR1 and CDR2: SGHDN and FVKESK. V shed 1 base and J shed 8 bases, with 15 bases lying between them. The CDR3, as DNA: TGTGCCAGCAGCCAAGCGGGAGTAGGATTCGATGAGCAGTTCTTC. Translating gives CASSQAGVGFDEQFF.

The J gene is TRBJ2-7, the V gene TRBV11-2; a weak D match, TRBD1 (6 bases). Germline assignment: CDR1 SGHAT and CDR2 FQNNGV. This CDR3 has 14 amino acids. Trimming removed 1 base at V and 4 bases at J, with 11 bases between. The DNA for the CDR3 is TGTGCCAGCAGCTTAGCGACAGGTTTATACGAGCAGTACTTC. Its protein is CASSLATGLYEQYF.

This clone was seen a single time. The chain combines TRBV6-5 with TRBJ1-4; D is perhaps TRBD1 (5 bases). V was cut by 9 bases and J by 7 bases, with 18 bases left in between. Looked up from germline, CDR1 is MNHEY and CDR2 is SVGAGI. The CDR3 length is 14 residues. This CDR3 is CASARGTPGEKLFF. In DNA, the CDR3 is TGTGCCAGTGCAAGGGGCACCCCTGGTGAAAAACTGTTTTTT.

V and J are TRBV5-1 and TRBJ2-7; TRBD2 agrees at 8 bases. V trimming: 4 bases; J trimming: 6 bases; junction bases outside the gene matches: 9. The CDR3 is 14 residues long. Germline V gives CDR1 SGHRS, CDR2 YFSETQ. The chain's CDR3 is CASSPRAGVPEQYF. The DNA for the CDR3 is TGCGCCAGCAGCCCCAGAGCGGGAGTTCCCGAGCAGTACTTC.

J is TRBJ1-2 and V is TRBV30; unclear D gene. The CDR3 contains 14 residues. V shed 5 bases and J shed 0 bases, with 13 bases lying between them. CDR1 and CDR2 (germline): GTSNPN, SVGIG (reference sequence). The CDR3 bases are TGTGCCTGGGGAGGGAAAGGCCCTAACTATGGCTACACCTTC. Translating it yields CAWGGKGPNYGYTF. Drawing the rest from reference TRBV30 and TRBJ1-2, the complete variable domain is SQTIHQWPATLVQPVGSPLSLECTVEGTSNPNLYWYRQAAGRGLQLLFYSVGIGQISSEVPQNLSASRPQDRQFILSSKKLLLSDSGFYLCAWGGKGPNYGYTFGSGTRLTVV.

In this sample, this clone turned up once. The rearrangement links TRBV30 to TRBJ2-2, with 11 bases aligning to TRBD2. V gave up 2 bases and J gave up 4 bases; unmatched junction bases: 3. The CDR3 has 15 amino acids. The V gene's germline CDR1 is GTSNPN and CDR2 SVGIG (reference sequence). This CDR3 reads CAWSFGTSGTGELFF. CDR3 coding DNA: TGTGCCTGGAGTTTCGGGACTAGCGGCACCGGGGAGCTGTTTTTT. The full variable domain, in which reference TRBV30 and TRBJ2-2 provide the parts outside the CDR3, is SQTIHQWPATLVQPVGSPLSLECTVEGTSNPNLYWYRQAAGRGLQLLFYSVGIGQISSEVPQNLSASRPQDRQFILSSKKLLLSDSGFYLCAWSFGTSGTGELFFGEGSRLTVL.